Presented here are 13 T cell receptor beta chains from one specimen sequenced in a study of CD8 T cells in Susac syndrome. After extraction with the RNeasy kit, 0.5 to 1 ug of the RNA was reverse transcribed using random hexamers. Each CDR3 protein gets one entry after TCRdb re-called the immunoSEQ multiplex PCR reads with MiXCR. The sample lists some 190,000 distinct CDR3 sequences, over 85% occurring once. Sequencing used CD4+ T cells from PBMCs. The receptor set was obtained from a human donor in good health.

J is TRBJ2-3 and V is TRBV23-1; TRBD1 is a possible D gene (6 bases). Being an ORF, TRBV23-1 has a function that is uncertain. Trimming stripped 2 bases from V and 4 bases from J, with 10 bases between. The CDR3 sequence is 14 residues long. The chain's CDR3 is CASSQRTEADTQYF. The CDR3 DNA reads TGCGCCAGCAGTCAAAGGACAGAAGCAGATACGCAGTATTTT.

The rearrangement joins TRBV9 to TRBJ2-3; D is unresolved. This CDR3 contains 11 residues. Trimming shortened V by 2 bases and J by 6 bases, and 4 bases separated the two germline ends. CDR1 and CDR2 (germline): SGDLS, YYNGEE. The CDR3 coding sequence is TGTGCCAGCAGCGTCCGGGATACGCAGTATTTT. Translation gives CASSVRDTQYF.

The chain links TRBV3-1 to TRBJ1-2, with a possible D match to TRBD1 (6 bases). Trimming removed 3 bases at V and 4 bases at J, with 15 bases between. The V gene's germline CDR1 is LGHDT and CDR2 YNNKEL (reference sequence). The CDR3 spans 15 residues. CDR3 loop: CASSQISRGAYGYTF. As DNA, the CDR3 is TGTGCCAGCAGCCAGATATCGCGGGGGGCCTATGGCTACACCTTC.

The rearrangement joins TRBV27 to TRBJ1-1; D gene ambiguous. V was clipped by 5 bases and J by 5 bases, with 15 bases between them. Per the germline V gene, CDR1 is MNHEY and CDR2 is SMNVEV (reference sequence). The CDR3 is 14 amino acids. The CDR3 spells CASSRRVVGTEAFF. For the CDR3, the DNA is TGTGCCAGCAGTCGGCGGGTCGTGGGGACTGAAGCTTTCTTT.

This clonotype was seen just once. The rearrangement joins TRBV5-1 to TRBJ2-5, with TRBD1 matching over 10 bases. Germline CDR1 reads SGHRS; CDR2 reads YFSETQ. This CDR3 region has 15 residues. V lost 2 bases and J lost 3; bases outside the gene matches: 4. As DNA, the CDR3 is TGCGCCAGCAGCTTAGGGACAGGGGCGGAAGAGACCCAGTACTTC. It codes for CASSLGTGAEETQYF.

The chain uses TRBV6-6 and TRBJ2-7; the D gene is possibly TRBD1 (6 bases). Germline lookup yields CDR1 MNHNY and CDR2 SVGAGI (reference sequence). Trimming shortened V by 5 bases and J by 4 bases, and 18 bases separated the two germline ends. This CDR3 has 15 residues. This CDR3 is CASSPPRDTKYEQYF. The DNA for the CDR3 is TGTGCCAGCAGTCCTCCCCGGGACACCAAATACGAGCAGTACTTC.

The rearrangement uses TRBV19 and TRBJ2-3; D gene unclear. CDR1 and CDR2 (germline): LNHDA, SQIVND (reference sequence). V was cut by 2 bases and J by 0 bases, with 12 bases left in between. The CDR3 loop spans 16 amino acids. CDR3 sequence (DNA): TGTGCCAGTAGTATACTGCCAGGAGCGAGCACAGATACGCAGTATTTT. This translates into CASSILPGASTDTQYF.

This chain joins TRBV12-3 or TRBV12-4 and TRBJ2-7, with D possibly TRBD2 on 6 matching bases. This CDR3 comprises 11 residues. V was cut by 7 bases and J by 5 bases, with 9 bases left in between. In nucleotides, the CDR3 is TGTGCCAGCACGAGGAGGGACGAGCAGTACTTC. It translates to CASTRRDEQYF.

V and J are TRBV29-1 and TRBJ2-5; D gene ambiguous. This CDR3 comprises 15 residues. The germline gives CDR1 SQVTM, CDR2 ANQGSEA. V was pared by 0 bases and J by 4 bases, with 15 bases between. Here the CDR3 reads CSVEDWARWGETQYF. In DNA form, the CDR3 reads TGCAGCGTTGAAGATTGGGCGCGATGGGGAGAGACCCAGTACTTC.

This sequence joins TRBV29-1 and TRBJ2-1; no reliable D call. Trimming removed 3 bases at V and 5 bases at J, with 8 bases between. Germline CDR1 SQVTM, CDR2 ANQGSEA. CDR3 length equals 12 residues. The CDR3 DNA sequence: TGCAGCGTTGATCCAGGCCACAATGAGCAGTTCTTC. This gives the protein CSVDPGHNEQFF.

The DNA of the CDR3 is TGTGCTAGTGGGTCTTGGGGAATAGGAGAGACCCAGTACTTC. This codes for CASGSWGIGETQYF. The chain joins TRBV12-5 to TRBJ2-5; D call uncertain. Trimming removed 6 bases at V and 4 bases at J, with 15 bases between. CDR1 and CDR2 from the germline V gene are LGHNT and FRNRAP. This CDR3 contains 14 residues.

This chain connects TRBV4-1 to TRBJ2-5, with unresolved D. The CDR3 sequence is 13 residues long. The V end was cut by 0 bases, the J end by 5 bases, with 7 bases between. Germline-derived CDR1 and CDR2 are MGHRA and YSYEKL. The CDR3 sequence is CASSQEGRETQYF. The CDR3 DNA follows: TGCGCCAGCAGCCAAGAGGGAAGGGAGACCCAGTACTTC.

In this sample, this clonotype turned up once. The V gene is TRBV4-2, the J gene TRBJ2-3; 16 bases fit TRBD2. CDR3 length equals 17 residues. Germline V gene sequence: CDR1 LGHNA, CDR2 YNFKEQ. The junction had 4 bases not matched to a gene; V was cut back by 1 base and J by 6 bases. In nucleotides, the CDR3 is TGTGCCAGCAGCCAAGGGGGACTAGCGGGGGGGCAGGATACGCAGTATTTT. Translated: CASSQGGLAGGQDTQYF.